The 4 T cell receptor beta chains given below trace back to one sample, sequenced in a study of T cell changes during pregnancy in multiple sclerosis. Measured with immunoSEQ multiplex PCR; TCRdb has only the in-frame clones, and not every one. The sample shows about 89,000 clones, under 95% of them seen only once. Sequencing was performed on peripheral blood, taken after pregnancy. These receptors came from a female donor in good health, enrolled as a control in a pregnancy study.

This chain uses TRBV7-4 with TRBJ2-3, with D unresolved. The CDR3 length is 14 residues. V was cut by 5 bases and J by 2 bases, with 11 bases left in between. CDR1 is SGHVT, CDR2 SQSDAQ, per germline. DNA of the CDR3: TGTGCCAGCAGCCCCGTCCACTACACAGATACGCAGTATTTT. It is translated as CASSPVHYTDTQYF.

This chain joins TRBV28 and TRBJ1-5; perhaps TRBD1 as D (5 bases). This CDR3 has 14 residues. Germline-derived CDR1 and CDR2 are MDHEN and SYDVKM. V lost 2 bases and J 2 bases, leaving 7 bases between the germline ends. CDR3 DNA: TGTGCCAGCAGTTTAGGGGGGGGCAATCAGCCCCAGCATTTT. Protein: CASSLGGGNQPQHF. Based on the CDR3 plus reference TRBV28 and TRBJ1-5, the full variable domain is DVKVTQSSRYLVKRTGEKVFLECVQDMDHENMFWYRQDPGLGLRLIYFSYDVKMKEKGDIPEGYSVSREKKERFSLILESASTNQTSMYLCASSLGGGNQPQHFGDGTRLSIL.

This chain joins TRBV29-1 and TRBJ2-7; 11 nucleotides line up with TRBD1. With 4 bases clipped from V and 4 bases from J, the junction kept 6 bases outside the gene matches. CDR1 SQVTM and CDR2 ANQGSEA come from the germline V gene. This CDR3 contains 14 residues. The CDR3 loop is CSVVADRGPYEQYF. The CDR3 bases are TGCAGCGTTGTGGCGGACAGGGGGCCATACGAGCAGTACTTC.

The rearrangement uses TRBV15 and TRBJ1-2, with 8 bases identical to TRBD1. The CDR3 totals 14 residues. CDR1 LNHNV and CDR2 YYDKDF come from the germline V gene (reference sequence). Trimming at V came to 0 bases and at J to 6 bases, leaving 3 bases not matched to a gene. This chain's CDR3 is CATSRDQGAHGYTF. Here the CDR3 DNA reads TGTGCCACCAGCAGAGATCAGGGGGCGCATGGCTACACCTTC.